This entry is about one T cell receptor (beta chain). The CDR3 totals 13 residues. The V segment lost 5 bases and the J segment 9 bases; nucleotides outside the gene matches: 4. Measured with immunoSEQ multiplex PCR; TCRdb has only the in-frame clones, and not every one. The sample yields 100,000 to 120,000 clones, approximately 80% seen once. This sample was taken from a study of blood T cell repertoires in COVID-19. As for the study in general: T cells, B-cell-depleted T cells, or PBMCs provided the cDNA or gDNA that served as material.

This chain joins TRBV12-3 or TRBV12-4 and TRBJ1-6; 7 positions match TRBD1. Sequencing input: peripheral blood. The sequence came from an older woman with acute or convalescent COVID-19. In nucleotides, the CDR3 is TGTGCCAGCAGTCCCCGGGACAGTTCACCCCTCCACTTT. Its protein is CASSPRDSSPLHF.